A single sample is the source of the 23 T cell receptor beta chains below, sequenced in a study of T cells in Graves' hyperthyroidism and ophthalmopathy. Researchers took RNA transcripts and amplified the TCR beta CDR3 regions from them. Using the HTBI primer set, a first-round RT-PCR was run on the TCR CDR3. TCRdb reprocessed the multiplex PCR reads with MiXCR, giving one entry per CDR3 protein. The profile shows about 95,000 distinct CDR3 sequences, about 40% of them singletons. Sequencing input: peripheral blood or thyroid tissue (not recorded which). The receptor source for this set is a woman aged 30 to 39 with Graves' hyperthyroidism.

Comment on this clonotype: Possible read error: a much larger clone is one base away. Here the CDR3 reads CASSPIAGADTQYF. CDR3 nucleotide sequence: TGTGCCAGCAGCCCCATAGCGGGGGCAGATACGCAGTATTTT. The genes are TRBV5-4 and TRBJ2-3; TRBD2 matches at 9 bases. CDR1 is SGHNT and CDR2 is YYREEE in the germline V gene (reference sequence). Trimming at V came to 4 bases and at J to 4 bases, leaving 4 bases not matched to a gene. The CDR3 is 14 residues long. The full variable domain, rest sourced from reference TRBV5-4 and TRBJ2-3, is ETGVTQSPTHLIKTRGQQVTLRCSSQSGHNTVSWYQQALGQGPQFIFQYYREEENGRGNFPPRFSGLQFPNYSSELNVNALELDDSALYLCASSPIAGADTQYFGPGTRLTVL.

This chain joins TRBV9 and TRBJ1-4; the match to TRBD1 covers 9 bases. Germline V gives CDR1 SGDLS, CDR2 YYNGEE. Losses at the gene ends were 0 bases for V and 8 bases for J; bases not matched to a gene: 5. CDR3 length equals 15 residues. In nucleotides, the CDR3 is TGTGCCAGCAGCGTAGCGGGACAGGGTAAAGAAAAACTGTTTTTT. It is translated as CASSVAGQGKEKLFF.

This sequence joins TRBV20-1 and TRBJ2-7; 10 positions agree with TRBD1. The germline V gene encodes CDR1 DFQATT and CDR2 SNEGSKA (reference sequence). Trimming removed 3 bases from V and 5 bases from J; junction bases left unmatched: 7. The length of the CDR3 is 14 residues. DNA for the CDR3: TGCAGTGCTAGGGGACAGGGGATCGGGCACGAGCAGTACTTC. It is translated as CSARGQGIGHEQYF.

This clonotype was seen ten or more times. The rearrangement uses TRBV7-3 and TRBJ1-1; D call uncertain. V was shortened by 5 bases and J by 1 base, with 8 bases between the two germline ends. Germline V gives CDR1 SGHTA, CDR2 FQGTGA. This CDR3 region has 13 residues. Written as DNA, the CDR3 is TGTGCCAGCAGCGTGACGGCGAACACTGAAGCTTTCTTT. Its translation is CASSVTANTEAFF.

Here the CDR3 reads CASSFLEQGPNYGYTF. The CDR3, as DNA: TGTGCCAGCAGCTTCCTCGAACAGGGACCCAACTATGGCTACACCTTC. The chain links TRBV7-9 to TRBJ1-2; D may be TRBD1 (6 bases). Per germline, CDR1 SEHNR and CDR2 FQNEAQ (reference sequence). This CDR3 contains 16 residues. V was cut by 3 bases and J by 2 bases, with 16 bases left in between.

Note on this clonotype: The CDR3 carries no conserved terminal phenylalanine or tryptophan, so it likely arises from a read error. This chain uses TRBV28 with TRBJ1-5; maybe TRBD1 (5 bases). From germline, CDR1 is MDHEN and CDR2 SYDVKM. This CDR3 spans 12 amino acids. Trimming removed 10 bases at V and 5 bases at J, with 12 bases between. CDR3 region: CATGADYQPQHL. Here the CDR3 DNA reads TGTGCCACTGGGGCAGACTATCAGCCCCAGCATCTT.

This clonotype was picked up many times. The chain has TRBV25-1 and TRBJ2-6, with 11 bases fitting TRBD1. J gave up 4 bases and V 8 bases, and 13 bases lay outside the gene matches. The germline gives CDR1 MGHDK, CDR2 SYGVNS. This CDR3 is 18 amino acids long. In DNA, the CDR3 is TGTGCCAGCTCAGGACAGGGGGCGTCGTTAGTGGGGGCCAACGTCCTGACTTTC. It specifies CASSGQGASLVGANVLTF.

This clonotype is termed medium-sized. The chain joins TRBV15 to TRBJ1-3; D unclear. This CDR3 spans 14 amino acids. The ends were cut back, 1 base at V and 4 bases at J, with 8 bases in the middle. From germline, CDR1 is LNHNV and CDR2 YYDKDF (reference sequence). CDR3 sequence reads: CATSRATPGNTIYF. CDR3 bases: TGTGCCACCAGCAGAGCAACTCCCGGAAACACCATATATTTT.

Ten or more counts support this clonotype. The J gene is TRBJ1-5, the V gene TRBV4-1; D is undetermined. The V and J ends lost 8 bases and 2 bases respectively, with 22 bases between them. The CDR3 extends over 17 amino acids. Germline assignment: CDR1 MGHRA and CDR2 YSYEKL. CDR3 coding DNA: TGCGCCAGCGAGCCAAGATTGTTGGAGGGAGGCAATCAGCCCCAGCATTTT. This encodes CASEPRLLEGGNQPQHF.

This clonotype was observed at least ten times. The V gene is TRBV7-3, the J gene TRBJ1-1; 11 nucleotides line up with TRBD1. Trimming at V came to 6 bases and at J to 5 bases, leaving 11 bases not matched to a gene. The CDR3 spans 16 residues. The germline V gene has CDR1 SGHTA and CDR2 FQGTGA. CDR3 sequence: CASSTYGGTGGTEAFF. The CDR3 DNA reads as TGTGCCAGCAGTACTTACGGTGGGACAGGGGGGACTGAAGCTTTCTTT.

This chain links TRBV20-1 with TRBJ1-1; D call uncertain. CDR1 DFQATT and CDR2 SNEGSKA come from the germline V gene (reference sequence). The CDR3 spans 11 residues. Trimming left V 2 bases short and J 1 base short, with 2 bases between. The chain's CDR3 is CSARPNTEAFF. In DNA, the CDR3 is TGCAGTGCTAGACCGAACACTGAAGCTTTCTTT.

This clonotype has at least ten counts. The chain joins TRBV18 to TRBJ2-5, with D hard to call. V lost 6 bases, J lost 5 bases, and 10 bases lay in between. Germline lookup yields CDR1 KGHSH and CDR2 LQKENI. The CDR3 is 12 amino acids. This chain's CDR3 is CASSPPRETQYF. In DNA, the CDR3 is TGTGCCAGCTCCCCTCCGCGGGAGACCCAGTACTTC.

This clonotype was seen ten or more times. V usage is TRBV7-2 and J usage is TRBJ1-4, with D hard to call. Trimming pared 4 bases from V and 8 bases from J, leaving 17 bases between. Germline CDR1 SGHTA, CDR2 FQGNSA. The CDR3 totals 15 residues. In DNA, the CDR3 is TGTGCCAGCAGCTCCAGTCTCCGGGTTTGGGAAAAACTGTTTTTT. Its translation is CASSSSLRVWEKLFF.

This chain joins TRBV5-1 and TRBJ1-2; D ambiguous. CDR3 length equals 14 residues. Germline CDR1 reads SGHRS; CDR2 reads YFSETQ. The V gene lost 4 bases and the J gene lost 8 bases, with 18 bases spanning the gap. CDR3 DNA: TGCGCCAGCAGCCTTGGGCCAGTAGGTCTCGGCTACACCTTC. It translates to CASSLGPVGLGYTF.

Ten or more counts support this clonotype. The chain carries TRBV25-1 and TRBJ2-7; 9 bases align to TRBD2. Losses at the gene ends were 7 bases for V and 5 bases for J; bases not matched to a gene: 9. Per germline, CDR1 MGHDK and CDR2 SYGVNS. This CDR3 region has 14 residues. The DNA of the CDR3 is TGTGCCAGCACTAGCGCGGGAGGGCCCCACGAGCAGTACTTC. This sequence encodes CASTSAGGPHEQYF.

The count of this clonotype is one. This chain joins TRBV10-3 and TRBJ1-4, with 9 nucleotides matching TRBD1. Germline V gene lookup returns CDR1 ENHRY and CDR2 SYGVKD. Trimming cost V 5 bases and J 8 bases; bases outside gene matches: 6. This CDR3 contains 14 residues. CDR3 coding DNA: TGTGCCATCAGTCGCTCGGGACAGGGCGAAAAACTGTTTTTT. Translated: CAISRSGQGEKLFF.

This clonotype was counted at least ten times. V is TRBV7-9 and J is TRBJ2-5; no clear D gene. Trimming left V 3 bases short and J 4 bases short, with 15 bases between. Germline assignment: CDR1 SEHNR and CDR2 FQNEAQ (reference sequence). This CDR3 region has 15 residues. CDR3 loop: CASSFPWGWAETQYF. CDR3 sequence (DNA): TGTGCCAGCAGCTTTCCCTGGGGTTGGGCAGAGACCCAGTACTTC. The whole variable domain, filled in from reference TRBV7-9 and TRBJ2-5, reads DTGVSQNPRHKITKRGQNVTFRCDPISEHNRLYWYRQTLGQGPEFLTYFQNEAQLEKSRLLSDRFSAERPKGSFSTLEIQRTEQGDSAMYLCASSFPWGWAETQYFGPGTRLLVL.

In regard to this clonotype: Because the CDR3 is missing its conserved closing phenylalanine or tryptophan, this is likely a read error. The CDR3 sequence is CATTPETGEKLFL. CDR3 DNA sequence: TGTGCCACCACCCCCGAGACAGGAGAAAAACTGTTTCTT. This chain connects TRBV10-3 to TRBJ1-4; a weak D match, TRBD1 (6 bases). Germline V lookup: CDR1 ENHRY, CDR2 SYGVKD. CDR3 size: 13 residues. Trimming removed 10 bases at V and 8 bases at J, with 17 bases between.

The chain uses TRBV15 and TRBJ1-5; D remains ambiguous. Germline assignment: CDR1 LNHNV and CDR2 YYDKDF (reference sequence). Between the trimmed V and J ends, which lost 0 bases and 3 bases, there was a span of 9 bases. The CDR3 has 15 residues. CDR3 residues: CATSRDMGSNQPQHF. DNA of the CDR3: TGTGCCACCAGCAGAGATATGGGGTCCAATCAGCCCCAGCATTTT.

Many counts were recorded for this clonotype. The V and J genes are TRBV20-1 and TRBJ2-5, with no clear D. Germline V gives CDR1 DFQATT, CDR2 SNEGSKA (reference sequence). Trimming left V 2 bases short and J 1 base short, with 14 bases between. CDR3 length: 15 amino acids. CDR3 loop: CSARPRRVAQETQYF. CDR3 in DNA: TGCAGTGCTAGACCCCGCCGGGTAGCCCAAGAGACCCAGTACTTC.

This clonotype was observed many times. The chain uses TRBV6-5 and TRBJ2-7; D gene ambiguous. The V end lost 8 bases, the J end lost 3 bases, and 23 bases lay between the germline ends. Germline V gives CDR1 MNHEY, CDR2 SVGAGI. The CDR3 covers 16 residues. CDR3: CASLARNPASGYEQYF. Written as DNA, the CDR3 is TGTGCCAGCTTAGCCCGAAACCCGGCTTCCGGCTACGAGCAGTACTTC.

V is TRBV7-8 and J is TRBJ1-2; 10 nucleotides match TRBD1. The CDR3 consists of 14 residues. CDR1 is SGHVS, CDR2 FQNEAQ, per germline. V lost 6 bases to trimming and J lost 8 bases; unmatched junction nucleotides: 9. CDR3: CASSDRGRPLGYTF. DNA for the CDR3: TGTGCCAGCAGTGACAGGGGGCGTCCTTTGGGCTACACCTTC.

This clonotype was counted many times. The chain joins TRBV2 to TRBJ2-5; D gene unclear. Trimming shortened V by 5 bases and J by 5 bases, and 15 bases separated the two germline ends. Germline V gives CDR1 SNHLY, CDR2 FYNNEI. CDR3 length equals 14 residues. In nucleotides, the CDR3 is TGTGCCAGCAGTCCCCTTACCAGTCTCGAGACCCAGTACTTC. Its translation is CASSPLTSLETQYF.